This is a list of T cell receptor beta chains from one sample in a study of regulatory T cells in long-lasting Graves disease. TCRdb reprocessed the multiplex PCR reads via MiXCR and lists one record per CDR3 protein. The sample lists under 450,000 distinct CDR3 sequences, over 9.5% occurring once. The same sample was also studied in work on T cells in Graves' hyperthyroidism and ophthalmopathy.

Sequences were derived from peripheral blood mononuclear cells (PBMCs), sampled at new diagnosis, from a patient treated with antithyroid drugs. The origin of the receptors is a woman in her late teens or twenties with Graves disease. The CDR3 runs from the conserved cysteine through the conserved F or W. The D gene is left open where the match is weak. Size values are once, few and many counts, or a class for expanded clones, and some rows have none.

>-|TRBV4-1|TRBJ1-1|-
CASSQDTGEAFF
TGCGCCAGCAGCCAAGATACAGGGGAAGCTTTCTTT
>many|TRBV20-1|TRBJ2-5|-
CSATWSAPLRQETQYF
TGCAGTGCTACCTGGTCGGCGCCGCTCCGTCAAGAGACCCAGTACTTC
>many|TRBV5-6|TRBJ2-1|TRBD2
CASTLAGASYNEQFF
TGTGCCAGCACCCTAGCGGGGGCGAGCTACAATGAGCAGTTCTTC
>many|TRBV11-3|TRBJ2-1|TRBD2
CASSLVGGSTEQFF
TGTGCCAGCAGCTTAGTCGGCGGGAGTACTGAGCAGTTCTTC
>-|TRBV25-1|TRBJ2-1|-
CASTLLVGDEQFF
TGTGCCAGCACCCTCCTCGTTGGGGATGAGCAGTTCTTC
>few|TRBV9|TRBJ2-2|-
CASSPSSSGELFF
TGTGCCAGCAGCCCGTCTTCTTCCGGGGAGCTGTTTTTT
>many|TRBV9|TRBJ1-1|-
CASSADSHTEAFF
TGTGCCAGCAGCGCCGACAGCCACACTGAAGCTTTCTTT
>many|TRBV3-2|TRBJ1-2|-
CASSQGTGTANYGYTF
TGTGCCAGCAGCCAAGGTACCGGGACAGCTAACTATGGCTACACCTTC
>many|TRBV7-8|TRBJ2-1|-
CASSLPRYEQFF
TGTGCCAGCAGCTTACCCCGCTATGAGCAGTTCTTC
>-|TRBV5-6|TRBJ1-1|-
CASSLFWKKKNTEAFF
TGTGCCAGCAGCTTGTTTTGGAAGAAGAAGAACACTGAAGCTTTCTTT
>many|TRBV5-6|TRBJ1-5|-
CASSLGPYSNQPQHF
TGTGCCAGCAGCCTTGGACCCTATAGCAATCAGCCCCAGCATTTT
>many|TRBV12-3/TRBV12-4|TRBJ2-1|-
CASSLVSALEQFF
TGTGCCAGCAGTTTAGTTTCTGCACTTGAGCAGTTCTTC
>many|TRBV7-6|TRBJ1-1|TRBD1
CASSRLGQGGSEAFF
TGTGCCAGCAGCCGCTTAGGACAGGGCGGCTCTGAAGCTTTCTTT
>few|TRBV5-1|TRBJ1-2|-
CVMDSLNYGYTF
TGCGTGATGGACAGCCTAAACTATGGCTACACCTTC
>once|TRBV19|TRBJ1-5|-
CASSLTGRGQPQHF
TGTGCCAGTAGTCTTACAGGGCGCGGTCAGCCCCAGCATTTT
>-|TRBV5-1|TRBJ2-7|-
CASSLGGGARSYEQYF
TGCGCCAGCAGTTTGGGAGGCGGTGCGAGGAGCTACGAGCAGTACTTC
>many|TRBV27|TRBJ1-4|TRBD1
CASTPYTGTGEAEKLFF
TGTGCCAGCACCCCCTACACCGGGACAGGGGAGGCTGAAAAACTGTTTTTT
>many|TRBV2|TRBJ1-1|-
CASRGGYTEAFF
TGTGCCAGCAGAGGGGGATACACTGAAGCTTTCTTT
>many|TRBV6-2/TRBV6-3|TRBJ2-7|-
CASKVTGGTYEQYF
TGTGCCAGCAAGGTTACTGGTGGGACCTACGAGCAGTACTTC
>-|TRBV6-1|TRBJ1-1|-
CASRDRWGSTEAFF
TGTGCCAGCAGGGATAGGTGGGGTTCCACTGAAGCTTTCTTT
>many|TRBV7-2|TRBJ2-3|-
CASSPEGVVGSLYF
TGTGCCAGCAGCCCGGAGGGTGTCGTGGGAAGTCTGTATTTT
>many|TRBV6-2/TRBV6-3|TRBJ2-3|TRBD2
CASSSVAGDSTDTQYF
TGTGCCAGCTCGAGTGTAGCGGGGGACAGCACAGATACGCAGTATTTT
>many|TRBV28|TRBJ2-5|-
CASSLPEQETQYF
TGTGCCAGCAGTTTGCCTGAACAAGAGACCCAGTACTTC
>-|TRBV7-8|TRBJ1-2|-
CASSLIVLPGVNDGYTF
TGTGCCAGCAGCTTAATAGTCTTGCCAGGGGTAAATGATGGCTACACCTTC
>-|TRBV19|TRBJ1-5|-
CASSIGGLNRPQHF
TGTGCCAGTAGTATAGGGGGGCTGAATCGGCCCCAGCATTTT
>-|TRBV6-2/TRBV6-3|TRBJ1-3|-
CATQRLSGNTIYF
TGTGCCACCCAAAGACTTTCTGGAAACACCATATATTTT
>-|TRBV20-1|TRBJ2-7|-
CSASRSDEQYF
TGCAGTGCTTCCCGATCCGACGAGCAGTACTTC